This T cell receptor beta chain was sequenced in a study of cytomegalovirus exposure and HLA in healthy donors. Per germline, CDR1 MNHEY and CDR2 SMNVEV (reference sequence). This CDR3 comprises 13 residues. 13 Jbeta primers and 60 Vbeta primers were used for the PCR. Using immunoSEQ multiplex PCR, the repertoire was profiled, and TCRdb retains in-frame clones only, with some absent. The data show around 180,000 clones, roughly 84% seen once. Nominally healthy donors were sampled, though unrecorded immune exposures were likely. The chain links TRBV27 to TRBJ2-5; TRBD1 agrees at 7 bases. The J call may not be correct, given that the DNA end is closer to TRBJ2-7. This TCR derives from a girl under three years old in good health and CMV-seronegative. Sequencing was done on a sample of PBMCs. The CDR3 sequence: CASSLGTVYEQYF. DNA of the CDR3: TGTGCCAGCAGTTTAGGGACAGTCTACGAGCAGTACTTC.